The 16 T cell receptor beta chains below were found in one sample sequenced in a study of T cell responses to AZD1222 COVID-19 vaccine. Produced via immunoSEQ multiplex PCR; TCRdb's table is partial and in-frame only. The table lists fewer than 85,000 clones, around nine tenths of them singletons. This specimen consisted of peripheral blood, obtained 28 days after the second AZD1222 dose. These receptors originate from an adult who received the AZD1222 COVID-19 vaccine.

The chain couples TRBV19 to TRBJ2-6, with 10 nucleotides matching TRBD1. The trim removed 5 bases at V and 1 base at J, leaving 8 bases unmatched. The CDR3 runs to 18 residues. Germline values: CDR1 LNHDA, CDR2 SQIVND (reference sequence). The CDR3 spells CASSPGQGYFSGANVLTF. For the CDR3, the DNA is TGTGCCAGTAGTCCGGGACAGGGGTATTTTTCTGGGGCCAACGTCCTGACTTTC.

The chain is built from TRBV7-8 and TRBJ1-4, with D unclear. Trimming removed 2 bases from V and 6 bases from J, with 4 bases in between. This CDR3 has 12 residues. Looked up from germline, CDR1 is SGHVS and CDR2 is FQNEAQ. The CDR3 sequence: CASSLRDEKLFF. The CDR3 DNA follows: TGTGCCAGCAGCTTACGTGATGAAAAACTGTTTTTT.

The rearrangement uses TRBV6-5 and TRBJ1-4, with 7 positions matching TRBD1. This CDR3 has 14 amino acids. Trimming at V came to 6 bases and at J to 8 bases, leaving 9 bases not matched to a gene. Germline CDR1 MNHEY, CDR2 SVGAGI. The DNA for the CDR3 is TGTGCCAGCAGCCCGACAGGGCTAGTAGAAAAACTGTTTTTT. Its protein is CASSPTGLVEKLFF.

The CDR3 nucleotides read TGTGCCAGCTCACCGACAGGACCGAACACTGAAGCTTTCTTT. Translating gives CASSPTGPNTEAFF. V gene TRBV18 combines with J gene TRBJ1-1, with D perhaps matching TRBD1 (6 bases). V was shortened by 3 bases and J by 1 base, with 9 bases between the two germline ends. The CDR3 is 14 amino acids. Germline V gene lookup returns CDR1 KGHSH and CDR2 LQKENI.

This sequence joins TRBV12-5 and TRBJ2-1; D unclear. The CDR3 has 15 residues. The germline CDR1 and CDR2 sequences are LGHNT and FRNRAP. The V end was cut by 6 bases, the J end by 4 bases, with 16 bases between. As DNA, the CDR3 is TGTGCTAGTGGCCCCCGGTCGGAAGTATACAATGAGCAGTTCTTC. Translation gives CASGPRSEVYNEQFF.

The chain couples TRBV30 to TRBJ2-1; D unresolved. The V gene lost 0 bases and the J gene lost 10 bases, with 16 bases spanning the gap. The CDR3 is 14 residues long. Germline V CDR1 and CDR2: GTSNPN, SVGIG (reference sequence). This chain's CDR3 is CAWSVPPRSVEQFF. CDR3 sequence (DNA): TGTGCCTGGAGTGTACCCCCTCGGAGCGTAGAGCAGTTCTTC.

The genes are TRBV10-3 and TRBJ1-5; 11 positions agree with TRBD1. This CDR3 is 16 amino acids long. The V and J ends lost 10 bases and 0 bases, in that order; junction bases with no gene match: 8. Per germline, CDR1 ENHRY and CDR2 SYGVKD. CDR3 loop: CATRDRGTYSNQPQHF. CDR3 in DNA: TGTGCCACTAGGGACAGGGGGACCTATAGCAATCAGCCCCAGCATTTT.

The rearrangement links TRBV4-3 to TRBJ1-3; D gene unclear. This CDR3 comprises 13 residues. V lost 0 bases and J lost 14, with 14 bases in between. Germline CDR1 reads LGHNA; CDR2 reads YSLEER. The CDR3 nucleotides are TGCGCCAGCAGCCAAGATCGTTTAACTGGGGTATATTTT. It encodes CASSQDRLTGVYF.

The chain employs TRBV5-4 and TRBJ2-3, with unresolved D. Germline V gives CDR1 SGHNT, CDR2 YYREEE (reference sequence). V shed 3 bases and J shed 3 bases, with 5 bases lying between them. This CDR3 contains 12 residues. CDR3 sequence: CASSSLTDTQYF. In DNA form, the CDR3 reads TGTGCCAGCAGCTCACTAACAGATACGCAGTATTTT.

The gene calls are TRBV18 and TRBJ1-1; D is uncertain. The CDR3 length is 14 residues. Deletions cut 0 bases from V and 5 bases from J, with 10 bases between. Germline V CDR1 and CDR2: KGHSH, LQKENI. The CDR3, as DNA: TGTGCCAGCTCACCACCGCCCCTGGGGACTGAAGCTTTCTTT. Translating it yields CASSPPPLGTEAFF.

The genes are TRBV19 and TRBJ2-7, with 8 positions matching TRBD2. This CDR3 spans 15 amino acids. The V and J ends lost 3 bases and 0 bases, in that order; junction bases with no gene match: 4. Germline CDR1 and CDR2: LNHDA and SQIVND (reference sequence). CDR3 amino acids: CASSIVSGSSYEQYF. DNA of the CDR3: TGTGCCAGTAGTATTGTAAGCGGGAGCTCCTACGAGCAGTACTTC.

This sequence joins TRBV12-5 and TRBJ1-1, with 7 bases identical to TRBD1. The junction had 9 bases not matched to a gene; V was cut back by 2 bases and J by 6 bases. This CDR3 has 15 amino acids. Germline assignment: CDR1 LGHNT and CDR2 FRNRAP. CDR3 amino acids: CASGLSTGSYAEAFF. The CDR3 region has the DNA TGTGCTAGTGGTTTGTCGACAGGGAGCTATGCTGAAGCTTTCTTT.

The rearrangement joins TRBV14 to TRBJ1-1; D is unresolved. V was trimmed by 4 bases and J by 1 base, leaving 7 bases between them. The germline V gene encodes CDR1 SGHDN and CDR2 FVKESK. The CDR3 spans 13 residues. For the CDR3, the DNA is TGTGCCAGCAGCCGCCTAAGGAACACTGAAGCTTTCTTT. Translation: CASSRLRNTEAFF.

CDR3 loop: CASSGRNTDTQYF. As DNA, the CDR3 is TGTGCCAGCAGTGGGCGGAACACAGATACGCAGTATTTT. V usage is TRBV27 and J usage is TRBJ2-3; no definite D call. Per germline, CDR1 MNHEY and CDR2 SMNVEV (reference sequence). Trimming removed 5 bases from V and 2 bases from J, with 8 bases in between. The CDR3 loop spans 13 amino acids.

In this sample, this clone turned up once. The chain combines TRBV7-2 with TRBJ1-5; D may be TRBD1 (5 bases). Germline V CDR1 and CDR2: SGHTA, FQGNSA. V lost 5 bases to trimming and J lost 4 bases, with 9 bases between them. This CDR3 has 13 residues. As DNA, the CDR3 is TGTGCCAGCAGCAGCGGGGGGAATCAGCCCCAGCATTTT. It is translated as CASSSGGNQPQHF. Drawing the rest from reference TRBV7-2 and TRBJ1-5, the complete variable domain is GAGVSQSPSNKVTEKGKDVELRCDPISGHTALYWYRQSLGQGLEFLIYFQGNSAPDKSGLPSDRFSAERTGGSVSTLTIQRTQQEDSAVYLCASSSGGNQPQHFGDGTRLSIL.

V gene TRBV7-9 combines with J gene TRBJ2-2; D may be TRBD2 (5 bases). V was trimmed by 5 bases and J by 6 bases, leaving 16 bases between them. Germline CDR1 SEHNR, CDR2 FQNEAQ (reference sequence). The CDR3 loop spans 15 amino acids. CDR3 loop: CASSRGGTHPGELFF. Here the CDR3 DNA reads TGTGCCAGCAGCCGGGGTGGAACACACCCCGGGGAGCTGTTTTTT. Full variable domain (missing parts from reference TRBV7-9 and TRBJ2-2): DTGVSQNPRHKITKRGQNVTFRCDPISEHNRLYWYRQTLGQGPEFLTYFQNEAQLEKSRLLSDRFSAERPKGSFSTLEIQRTEQGDSAMYLCASSRGGTHPGELFFGEGSRLTVL.